Listed below are T cell receptor beta chains from one sample, sequenced in a study of T cell repertoires in cytomegalovirus infection. No cognate antigen is known for these TCRs. Each CDR3 protein gets one entry after TCRdb re-called the reads with MiXCR. The sample has about 310,000 distinct CDR3 sequences, 20% to 30% seen once. This specimen was cultured PBMCs, taken from culture after CMV antigen stimulation. The receptors were sampled from a human donor in good health (CMV status not recorded). Some clones in this sample may be carry-over from other donors' samples. Each CDR3 is given with its conserved first and last residue. The order of the fields is D gene, clone size, J gene, V gene, CDR3 protein, CDR3 DNA. The D gene is left open where the match is weak. Only some rows state a clone size, as once, few, many or a class for expanded clones.

TRBD1,few,TRBJ2-1,TRBV7-3,CASSLSGGQGNNEQFF,TGTGCCAGCAGCTTAAGCGGAGGACAGGGGAACAATGAGCAGTTCTTC
TRBD1,NA,TRBJ1-1,TRBV28,CASSYQGQGIFMNTEAFF,TGTGCCAGCAGCTATCAGGGACAGGGGATATTCATGAACACTGAAGCTTTCTTT
TRBD2,many,TRBJ2-2,TRBV7-2,CASSVAGLAGRELFF,TGTGCCAGCAGCGTAGCCGGACTAGCGGGAAGGGAGCTGTTTTTT
TRBD2,NA,TRBJ2-7,TRBV28,CASSLIPSGGGEQYF,TGTGCCAGCAGCCTAATCCCCAGTGGCGGGGGCGAGCAGTACTTC
NA,many,TRBJ2-3,TRBV27,CASSRQQSTDTQYF,TGTGCCAGCAGTCGACAGCAGAGCACAGATACGCAGTATTTT
NA,NA,TRBJ1-3,TRBV12-3/TRBV12-4,CASSFPGQGSGNTIYF,TGTGCCAGCAGTTTCCCGGGGCAGGGGTCTGGAAACACCATATATTTT
TRBD2,NA,TRBJ2-1,TRBV29-1,CSVTKSGRVDEQFF,TGCAGCGTTACTAAGAGCGGGAGGGTCGATGAGCAGTTCTTC
TRBD2,NA,TRBJ2-1,TRBV6-2/TRBV6-3,CASSYQNSGRHNNEQFF,TGTGCCAGCAGTTACCAGAATAGCGGGAGGCATAACAATGAGCAGTTCTTC
TRBD2,many,TRBJ2-3,TRBV6-1,CASRGLLAGGTDTQYF,TGTGCCAGCAGGGGGCTACTAGCGGGGGGCACAGATACGCAGTATTTT
TRBD2,NA,TRBJ2-3,TRBV9,CASSFSSGRDTDTQYF,TGTGCCAGCAGCTTCTCTAGCGGGAGAGACACAGATACGCAGTATTTT
TRBD1,many,TRBJ1-3,TRBV5-6,CASSSHLGTGTGNTIYF,TGTGCCAGCAGCTCACATCTAGGGACAGGGACTGGAAACACCATATATTTT
TRBD2,once,TRBJ2-3,TRBV9,CASSGRLAGGDTQYF,TGTGCCAGCAGCGGCCGACTAGCGGGAGGAGATACGCAGTATTTT
NA,many,TRBJ1-5,TRBV7-2,CASSLITVDQPQHF,TGTGCCAGCAGCTTAATAACCGTCGATCAGCCCCAGCATTTT
NA,few,TRBJ1-2,TRBV15,CATSREDGAYGYTF,TGTGCCACCAGCAGAGAGGATGGGGCCTATGGCTACACCTTC
NA,NA,TRBJ2-3,TRBV19,CASSIAGFDTQYF,TGTGCCAGTAGTATAGCCGGATTTGATACGCAGTATTTT
TRBD2,NA,TRBJ2-1,TRBV7-6,CASREVGNEQFF,TGTGCCTCCCGGGAGGTAGGCAATGAGCAGTTCTTC
TRBD1,few,TRBJ1-1,TRBV19,CASSIEGQTTEAFF,TGTGCCAGTAGTATAGAGGGACAGACCACTGAAGCTTTCTTT
TRBD2,few,TRBJ2-4,TRBV12-3/TRBV12-4,CASSPLAGDEDIQYF,TGTGCCAGCAGTCCTTTAGCGGGAGACGAGGACATTCAGTACTTC
NA,NA,TRBJ1-1,TRBV27,CASRLQGASLTEAFF,TGTGCCAGCAGGCTACAGGGAGCGTCTCTCACTGAAGCTTTCTTT
NA,many,TRBJ2-4,TRBV7-2,CASSPPSTKNIQYF,TGTGCCAGCAGCCCGCCATCAACCAAAAACATTCAGTACTTC
TRBD2,NA,TRBJ2-1,TRBV6-1,CASRNMGRDEQFF,TGTGCCAGCAGAAACATGGGGAGGGATGAGCAGTTCTTC
NA,NA,TRBJ1-3,TRBV12-3/TRBV12-4,CAQSLRGTGNTIYF,TGTGCTCAGTCCCTCAGGGGTACTGGAAACACCATATATTTT
NA,NA,TRBJ1-2,TRBV29-1,CSVRTSLWGYTF,TGCAGCGTAAGGACATCGCTCTGGGGCTACACCTTC
NA,many,TRBJ2-3,TRBV7-9,CASSFLVPLADTQYF,TGTGCCAGCAGCTTTCTAGTCCCCCTAGCAGATACGCAGTATTTT
NA,few,TRBJ1-2,TRBV20-1,CSALIQGGSYSGYTF,TGCAGTGCTCTAATACAGGGCGGGAGCTATAGTGGCTACACCTTC
NA,once,TRBJ2-1,TRBV28,CASSRLGYEQFF,TGTGCCAGCAGTAGATTGGGTTACGAGCAGTTCTTC
NA,NA,TRBJ2-5,TRBV10-3,CAISQQERETQYF,TGTGCCATCAGCCAACAGGAAAGGGAGACCCAGTACTTC
NA,many,TRBJ2-7,TRBV6-1,CASSRTGPNYEQYF,TGTGCCAGCAGCCGGACTGGACCCAACTACGAGCAGTACTTC
NA,once,TRBJ2-3,TRBV7-9,CASSLSLATDTQYF,TGTGCCAGCAGCTTAAGTCTAGCGACAGATACGCAGTATTTT
TRBD1,few,TRBJ1-2,TRBV19,CASRDRGYTF,TGTGCCAGTAGAGACAGGGGATACACCTTC
NA,NA,TRBJ1-2,TRBV19,CASSTPAYGYTF,TGTGCCAGTAGTACCCCTGCCTATGGCTACACCTTC
NA,few,TRBJ2-1,TRBV11-3,CASSFGTTYNEQFF,TGTGCCAGCAGCTTTGGGACAACCTACAATGAGCAGTTCTTC
NA,NA,TRBJ1-2,TRBV15,CATSRDGNGQGSYGYTF,TGTGCCACCAGCAGAGATGGGAACGGGCAGGGTAGTTATGGCTACACCTTC
TRBD1,NA,TRBJ2-5,TRBV10-3,CAISQQDRVVGETQYF,TGTGCCATCAGTCAACAGGACAGGGTGGTCGGAGAGACCCAGTACTTC
NA,NA,TRBJ1-6,TRBV7-9,CASSAEGGVHSPLHF,TGTGCCAGCAGCGCCGAAGGCGGGGTCCATTCACCCCTCCACTTT
TRBD1,NA,TRBJ2-2,TRBV12-3/TRBV12-4,CASSFSRSGGNTGELFF,TGTGCCAGCAGTTTTAGCCGGTCAGGGGGTAACACCGGGGAGCTGTTTTTT
NA,few,TRBJ1-2,TRBV7-2,CASSLRGGDSGYTF,TGTGCCAGCAGCTTGCGGGGGGGGGATTCTGGCTACACCTTC
TRBD2,many,TRBJ2-5,TRBV4-3,CASSQRLAVQETQYF,TGCGCCAGCAGCCAGAGACTAGCAGTCCAAGAGACCCAGTACTTC
NA,few,TRBJ1-1,TRBV7-6,CASSFRGAEAFF,TGTGCCAGCAGCTTCAGGGGCGCTGAAGCTTTCTTT